The 32 T cell receptor beta chains reported below all come from one sample, sequenced in a study of blood T cell repertoires in COVID-19. This table comes from immunoSEQ multiplex PCR, and its TCRdb copy is limited to in-frame clones, with some not included. In the table there are about 80,000 clones, approximately 90% of which are singletons. Source material: peripheral blood. The receptors here all came from a woman at least 80 years old with acute or convalescent COVID-19.

The chain couples TRBV9 to TRBJ2-3, with 10 bases that match TRBD2. The CDR3 length is 15 residues. The germline CDR1 and CDR2 sequences are SGDLS and YYNGEE. The trim removed 2 bases at V and 5 bases at J, leaving 5 bases unmatched. CDR3 nucleotide sequence: TGTGCCAGCAGCGTTAGCGGGGGGCCGGGAGATACGCAGTATTTT. It codes for CASSVSGGPGDTQYF.

The chain couples TRBV6-6 to TRBJ2-7; 12 bases line up with TRBD2. Germline values: CDR1 MNHNY, CDR2 SVGAGI (reference sequence). The CDR3 runs to 15 residues. With 6 bases clipped from V and 2 bases from J, the junction kept 5 bases outside the gene matches. CDR3: CASRHTSGGPYEQYF. CDR3 bases: TGTGCCAGCAGACACACTAGCGGGGGGCCCTACGAGCAGTACTTC.

V and J are TRBV15 and TRBJ2-7, with no clear D. V was pared by 9 bases and J by 5 bases, with 17 bases between. The CDR3 runs to 13 residues. Germline loops: CDR1 LNHNV, CDR2 YYDKDF (reference sequence). In DNA form, the CDR3 reads TGTGCCACTGCCAGCAGGCCCCCGGACGAGCAGTACTTC. It specifies CATASRPPDEQYF.

V usage is TRBV19 and J usage is TRBJ1-4; no clear D. This CDR3 contains 14 residues. The V gene lost 7 bases and the J gene lost 2 bases, with 11 bases spanning the gap. CDR1 LNHDA and CDR2 SQIVND come from the germline V gene (reference sequence). This CDR3 reads CASTAGRTNEKLFF. CDR3 nucleotide sequence: TGTGCCAGTACCGCCGGGAGGACTAATGAAAAACTGTTTTTT.

J is TRBJ2-2 and V is TRBV10-3, with a weak D call TRBD1 (6 bases). Germline-derived CDR1 and CDR2 are ENHRY and SYGVKD. The germline V and J ends were trimmed by 7 bases and 1 base, with 13 bases remaining between them. The CDR3 covers 15 residues. CDR3 sequence: CAIKKAGENTGELFF. The CDR3 region has the DNA TGTGCCATCAAAAAGGCAGGGGAGAACACCGGGGAGCTGTTTTTT.

This sequence joins TRBV28 and TRBJ2-1; 9 bases agree with TRBD2. CDR1 MDHEN and CDR2 SYDVKM come from the germline V gene. V was pared by 5 bases and J by 2 bases, with 7 bases of the junction left unmatched. The CDR3 spans 16 residues. The chain's CDR3 is CASSPGAGGPYNEQFF. The CDR3 coding sequence is TGTGCCAGCAGTCCCGGAGCGGGAGGTCCCTACAATGAGCAGTTCTTC.

V and J are TRBV7-3 and TRBJ2-2; possible D gene TRBD2, 6 bases. Trimming removed 2 bases from V and 7 bases from J, with 14 bases in between. CDR1 and CDR2 (germline): SGHTA, FQGTGA. The CDR3 consists of 15 residues. CDR3 region: CASSLGGDLSGELFF. For the CDR3, the DNA is TGTGCCAGCAGCTTAGGCGGGGACCTGAGCGGGGAGCTGTTTTTT.

This chain joins TRBV6-5 and TRBJ1-5; 7 positions agree with TRBD1. From germline, CDR1 is MNHEY and CDR2 SVGAGI. The CDR3 has 13 amino acids. Unmatched junction bases numbered 6, after V lost 7 bases and J lost 6 bases. For the CDR3, the DNA is TGTGCCAGCACCATGACAGGGATTCAGCCCCAGCATTTT. It yields the protein CASTMTGIQPQHF.

This rearrangement joins TRBV6-5 to TRBJ1-3; D uncertain. Trimming took off 2 bases at V and 4 bases at J, with 12 bases between the two ends. This CDR3 spans 15 amino acids. Germline CDR1 and CDR2: MNHEY and SVGAGI. The CDR3 coding sequence is TGTGCCAGCAGTTACCCCCCAGGCCCGGGAAACACCATATATTTT. It codes for CASSYPPGPGNTIYF.

The gene calls are TRBV28 and TRBJ1-2; a weak D match, TRBD1 (6 bases). Per the germline V gene, CDR1 is MDHEN and CDR2 is SYDVKM. The CDR3 has 14 amino acids. V was cut by 8 bases and J by 4 bases, with 17 bases left in between. As DNA, the CDR3 is TGTGCCAGCTTCACTACGAAGGGGGTCTATGGCTACACCTTC. Its translation is CASFTTKGVYGYTF.

The V call is TRBV6-5, the J call TRBJ1-1; D is possibly TRBD1 (5 bases). V was trimmed by 6 bases and J by 1 base, leaving 15 bases between them. Germline loops: CDR1 MNHEY, CDR2 SVGAGI. The CDR3 spans 15 residues. CDR3 in DNA: TGTGCCAGCAGACGGGCAGGGTGGGAGAACACTGAAGCTTTCTTT. The encoded protein is CASRRAGWENTEAFF.

The chain is built from TRBV4-2 and TRBJ2-2; 10 nucleotides agree with TRBD2. After removal of 3 bases from V and 0 bases from J, the junction contained 13 bases not matched to a gene. The CDR3 sequence is 20 residues long. Germline V CDR1 and CDR2: LGHNA, YNFKEQ. The CDR3 nucleotides read TGTGCCAGCAGCCATGATCCCATCAGCGGGGGGGCCGCGAACACCGGGGAGCTGTTTTTT. Its protein product is CASSHDPISGGAANTGELFF.

The chain carries TRBV6-5 and TRBJ1-2; D gene unclear. Germline V CDR1 and CDR2: MNHEY, SVGAGI. The V end was cut by 0 bases, the J end by 5 bases, with 7 bases between. The CDR3 is 13 amino acids. This chain's CDR3 is CASSYSSMYGYTF. In DNA form, the CDR3 reads TGTGCCAGCAGTTACTCTAGCATGTATGGCTACACCTTC.

The chain uses TRBV19 and TRBJ2-1, with 9 positions matching TRBD2. The germline V gene has CDR1 LNHDA and CDR2 SQIVND (reference sequence). CDR3 size: 16 residues. V trimming: 4 bases; J trimming: 6 bases; junction bases outside the gene matches: 10. CDR3 loop: CASSTISGSGFNEQFF. CDR3 bases: TGTGCCAGTAGTACAATTAGCGGGAGTGGTTTCAATGAGCAGTTCTTC.

The rearrangement links TRBV3-1 (or the pseudogene TRBV3-2) to TRBJ1-5; maybe TRBD1 (5 bases). This CDR3 comprises 16 residues. V dropped 4 bases and J dropped 5 bases, with 18 bases sitting between them. CDR1 is LGHDT, CDR2 YNNKEL, per germline (reference sequence). Here the CDR3 reads CASSPRVGGNHQPQHF. The CDR3 DNA follows: TGTGCCAGCAGCCCGAGGGTCGGGGGAAACCATCAGCCCCAGCATTTT.

The chain recombines TRBV5-6 with TRBJ1-1, with 11 bases matching TRBD1. This CDR3 contains 15 residues. With 2 bases clipped from V and 4 bases from J, the junction kept 4 bases outside the gene matches. Germline assignment: CDR1 SGHDT and CDR2 YYEEEE. The CDR3 here is CASSFTGTGGTEAFF. The CDR3 DNA reads as TGTGCCAGCAGCTTTACCGGGACAGGGGGCACTGAAGCTTTCTTT.

The CDR3 DNA reads TGTGCCAGTAGTTTAGTCCCTCAGATGTCTGAAGCTTTCTTT. Translated, it gives CASSLVPQMSEAFF. The chain is built from TRBV19 and TRBJ1-1; D gene uncertain. The CDR3 is made up of 14 amino acids. In germline, CDR1 is LNHDA, CDR2 SQIVND (reference sequence). Trimming removed 5 bases from V and 6 bases from J, with 16 bases in between. Using reference TRBV19 and TRBJ1-1 for the parts outside the CDR3, the full variable domain is DGGITQSPKYLFRKEGQNVTLSCEQNLNHDAMYWYRQDPGQGLRLIYYSQIVNDFQKGDIAEGYSVSREKKESFPLTVTSAQKNPTAFYLCASSLVPQMSEAFFGQGTRLTVV.

The rearrangement uses TRBV5-6 and TRBJ2-1, with 9 bases that match TRBD1. The V gene end was trimmed by 1 base and the J gene end by 9 bases; junction bases not matched to a gene: 11. This CDR3 is built from 16 residues. Germline CDR1 reads SGHDT; CDR2 reads YYEEEE. The CDR3 protein is CASSLNRDRVLSEQFF. The CDR3 bases are TGTGCCAGCAGCTTGAACCGGGACAGGGTGTTGAGTGAGCAGTTCTTC.

The rearrangement uses TRBV9 and TRBJ2-7; D unresolved. V gave up 4 bases and J gave up 1 base, with 9 bases separating them. From germline, CDR1 is SGDLS and CDR2 YYNGEE. CDR3 length: 13 residues. The CDR3, as DNA: TGTGCCAGCAGCCCCCCTGCGTCCTACGAGCAGTACTTC. Translated, it gives CASSPPASYEQYF.

This rearrangement joins TRBV5-1 to TRBJ2-5, with 12 bases matching TRBD2. With 3 bases clipped from V and 5 bases from J, the junction kept 8 bases outside the gene matches. Germline CDR1 reads SGHRS; CDR2 reads YFSETQ. The CDR3 has 16 amino acids. The chain's CDR3 is CASSWRLAGVGETQYF. The CDR3 DNA follows: TGCGCCAGCAGCTGGAGACTAGCGGGAGTAGGGGAGACCCAGTACTTC.

The sample holds one count of this clone. The gene calls are TRBV10-1 and TRBJ2-7; 8 bases line up with TRBD2. Germline CDR1 and CDR2: WNHNN and SYGVQD (reference sequence). The CDR3 sequence is 13 residues long. J was trimmed by 1 base and V by 5 bases; bases with no gene match: 1. CDR3 loop: CASSSGRSYEQYF. The DNA of the CDR3 is TGCGCCAGCAGTAGCGGGAGATCCTACGAGCAGTACTTC.

The chain is built from TRBV5-1 and TRBJ2-1; 9 bases map to TRBD1. The CDR3 spans 16 residues. V was pared by 0 bases and J by 4 bases, with 5 bases of the junction left unmatched. Germline assignment: CDR1 SGHRS and CDR2 YFSETQ. This CDR3 is CASSLGDRVRYNEQFF. The DNA for the CDR3 is TGCGCCAGCAGCTTGGGGGACAGGGTGAGATACAATGAGCAGTTCTTC.

In regard to this clone: Distinct nucleotide sequences in the sample also encode this CDR3. The gene calls are TRBV7-9 and TRBJ1-1, with 9 bases aligning to TRBD1. From germline, CDR1 is SEHNR and CDR2 FQNEAQ (reference sequence). The V gene end was trimmed by 3 bases and the J gene end by 2 bases; junction bases not matched to a gene: 1. This CDR3 spans 14 amino acids. CDR3 sequence reads: CASSLDRGNTEAFF. The DNA for the CDR3 is TGTGCCAGCAGCTTGGACAGGGGAAACACTGAAGCTTTCTTT.

The chain uses TRBV19 and TRBJ2-7; TRBD2 matches at 11 bases. The CDR3 runs 15 residues. Germline CDR1 and CDR2: LNHDA and SQIVND (reference sequence). The J segment lost 4 bases and the V segment lost 4 bases, leaving 6 bases of the junction unmatched. The CDR3 is CASSTGLAGLYEQYF. CDR3 DNA: TGTGCCAGTAGTACCGGACTAGCGGGCCTTTACGAGCAGTACTTC.

The CDR3 DNA follows: TGTGCCAGCAGCCCAGGGATAAGCTCCTACAATGAGCAGTTCTTC. It yields the protein CASSPGISSYNEQFF. The rearrangement links TRBV7-3 to TRBJ2-1, with a possible D match to TRBD1 (5 bases). Germline-derived CDR1 and CDR2 are SGHTA and FQGTGA. CDR3 length equals 15 residues. Trimming cost V 5 bases and J 0 bases, with 11 bases left between them. Variable domain in full (rest from reference TRBV7-3 and TRBJ2-1): GAGVSQTPSNKVTEKGKYVELRCDPISGHTALYWYRQSLGQGPEFLIYFQGTGAADDSGLPNDRFFAVRPEGSVSTLKIQRTERGDSAVYLCASSPGISSYNEQFFGPGTRLTVL.

The V call is TRBV5-4, the J call TRBJ1-1; D is perhaps TRBD1 (5 bases). This CDR3 has 13 residues. Trimming removed 4 bases from V and 5 bases from J, with 12 bases in between. Germline values: CDR1 SGHNT, CDR2 YYREEE (reference sequence). CDR3 amino acids: CASSQVGGTEAFF. The CDR3 bases are TGTGCCAGCAGCCAGGTGGGGGGGACTGAAGCTTTCTTT.

The rearrangement links TRBV3-1 (or the pseudogene TRBV3-2) to TRBJ1-2, with D possibly being TRBD1 (6 bases). The CDR3 runs to 16 residues. Germline CDR1 is LGHDT and CDR2 is YNNKEL (reference sequence). Trimming cost V 2 bases and J 4 bases, with 17 bases left between them. The CDR3 DNA is TGTGCCAGCAGCCAAACGACGGGACAACCCCCCTATGGCTACACCTTC. It is translated as CASSQTTGQPPYGYTF.

This clone was detected only a few times. V gene TRBV10-2 combines with J gene TRBJ1-5; 7 bases are a match to TRBD1. Looked up from germline, CDR1 is WSHSY and CDR2 is SAAADI. There are 15 residues in the CDR3. V trimming: 3 bases; J trimming: 6 bases; junction bases outside the gene matches: 8. The CDR3: CASSEGQGVGQPQHF. CDR3 nucleotide sequence: TGCGCCAGCAGTGAAGGGCAGGGGGTAGGTCAGCCCCAGCATTTT.

The J gene is TRBJ1-6, the V gene TRBV27; 7 bases agree with TRBD1. Unmatched junction bases numbered 2, after V lost 3 bases and J lost 3 bases. The CDR3 runs to 15 residues. From germline, CDR1 is MNHEY and CDR2 SMNVEV (reference sequence). The CDR3 bases are TGTGCCAGCAGTTTCGGACAGGACTATAATTCACCCCTCCACTTT. It specifies CASSFGQDYNSPLHF.

This chain joins TRBV9 and TRBJ2-1; 12 positions match TRBD2. The CDR3 sequence is 16 residues long. The trim removed 0 bases at V and 6 bases at J, leaving 4 bases unmatched. Germline CDR1 is SGDLS and CDR2 is YYNGEE. The CDR3 protein is CASSVGASGGVNEQFF. DNA for the CDR3: TGTGCCAGCAGCGTAGGGGCTAGCGGGGGGGTCAATGAGCAGTTCTTC.

This clone has only one observation. The chain links TRBV18 to TRBJ1-2; 9 nucleotides agree with TRBD1. Germline loops: CDR1 KGHSH, CDR2 LQKENI. J gave up 7 bases and V 0 bases, and 6 bases lay outside the gene matches. The CDR3 is 15 residues long. CDR3 protein: CASSPPVRTGVGYTF. The CDR3 nucleotides read TGTGCCAGCTCACCACCGGTCAGGACAGGGGTTGGCTACACCTTC.

The V call is TRBV27, the J call TRBJ1-5; unclear D gene. The V end lost 4 bases, the J end lost 6 bases, and 10 bases lay between the germline ends. The CDR3 consists of 13 residues. The germline gives CDR1 MNHEY, CDR2 SMNVEV (reference sequence). Here the CDR3 reads CASSWGGSQPQHF. CDR3 in DNA: TGTGCCAGCAGTTGGGGAGGGAGTCAGCCCCAGCATTTT.